Listed below are T cell receptor beta chains from one sample, sequenced in a study of post-analysis software for immune sequencing data. Each CDR3 protein gets one entry after TCRdb re-called the PCR reads with MiXCR. The data contain hundreds of thousands of distinct CDR3 sequences, 44% of them seen just once; the ten biggest clones take up 1.5% to 2%. Sequenced sample: blood. The receptors were gathered from a girl aged 5-17 years with multiple sclerosis. Each CDR3 is given with its conserved first and last residue. The D gene is left open where the match is weak. The listing skips clone size in some rows; elsewhere it reads once, few, many or a size class.

D gene	clone size	J gene	V gene	CDR3 protein	CDR3 DNA
.	.	TRBJ2-1	TRBV29-1	CSVRGPKYNEQFF	TGCAGCGTTCGGGGGCCTAAATACAATGAGCAGTTCTTC
.	.	TRBJ2-2	TRBV5-1	CASGDQGNGELFF	TGCGCCAGCGGCGATCAGGGAAACGGGGAGCTGTTTTTT
TRBD2	.	TRBJ2-6	TRBV6-2/TRBV6-3	CACQGLAGSAGANVLTF	TGTGCCTGCCAGGGACTAGCGGGGAGCGCTGGGGCCAACGTCCTGACTTTC
.	.	TRBJ1-1	TRBV13	CASSLVTDSQGSFF	TGTGCCAGCAGCTTAGTCACAGACAGCCAGGGGTCTTTCTTT
TRBD1	.	TRBJ2-2	TRBV6-4	CASSDTYTGGNTGELFF	TGTGCCAGCAGTGACACCTATACAGGGGGCAACACCGGGGAGCTGTTTTTT
TRBD1	few	TRBJ1-1	TRBV29-1	CSVGLGQGASEAFF	TGCAGCGTTGGTTTGGGACAGGGGGCTTCTGAAGCTTTCTTT
.	.	TRBJ1-1	TRBV11-2	CASSFTNRHNTEAFF	TGTGCCAGCAGCTTCACAAACAGGCACAACACTGAAGCTTTCTTT
.	.	TRBJ2-7	TRBV12-3/TRBV12-4	CASNQQGSSYEQYF	TGTGCCAGCAATCAACAGGGATCTTCCTACGAGCAGTACTTC
TRBD2	few	TRBJ2-3	TRBV7-8	CASRLAGADTQYF	TGTGCCAGCAGACTAGCGGGAGCAGATACGCAGTATTTT
TRBD1	.	TRBJ1-1	TRBV5-1	CASSDRAGSTEAFF	TGCGCCAGCAGCGACAGGGCTGGTAGCACTGAAGCTTTCTTT
.	few	TRBJ2-5	TRBV5-1	CASSSGRGETQYF	TGCGCCAGCAGCTCCGGGAGAGGGGAGACCCAGTACTTC
.	.	TRBJ1-2	TRBV12-3/TRBV12-4	CASSLGPGGGYGYTF	TGTGCCAGCAGTTTGGGGCCCGGGGGTGGATATGGCTACACCTTC
.	.	TRBJ2-1	TRBV12-3/TRBV12-4	CASRGFLGQFF	TGTGCCAGCAGGGGTTTTCTCGGGCAGTTCTTC